This T cell receptor (beta chain) stems from a study of blood T cell repertoires in COVID-19. TCRdb keeps only in-frame clones here, not all; method: immunoSEQ multiplex PCR. Of about 350,000 clones in the sample, about nine tenths were seen once. The V end was cut by 4 bases, the J end by 8 bases, with 15 bases between. CDR1 and CDR2 (germline): SGHRS, YFSETQ. The CDR3 is 13 amino acids. The sequencing input was peripheral blood. This chain joins TRBV5-1 and TRBJ1-2, with a weak D call TRBD1 (5 bases). The source is a woman aged 55 to 70 with COVID-19, enrolled during active disease. This CDR3 is CASSRLGEVGYTF. The CDR3 bases are TGCGCCAGCAGCCGACTGGGGGAGGTAGGCTACACCTTC.